The source of this T cell receptor (beta chain) is a study of T cell responses to AZD1222 COVID-19 vaccine. Assay: immunoSEQ multiplex PCR; the TCRdb copy retains only in-frame clones and omits some. The sample holds about 94,000 clones, roughly 90% seen once. With regard to this clone: Its antigen is still unknown.

Germline lookup yields CDR1 SEHNR and CDR2 FQNEAQ (reference sequence). The CDR3 has 14 residues. V lost 2 bases to trimming and J lost 3 bases, with 7 bases between them. Study-wide results and caveats: Dominant CD4 TCR responses targeted spike regions 160-218 and 743-854. Recipients of two AZD1222 doses showed rising Spike-specific TCR breadth and depth.

This receptor was obtained from an adult in good health. Sequenced material: peripheral blood, taken on day 0 of AZD1222 vaccination. The chain couples TRBV7-9 to TRBJ2-2; D remains ambiguous. CDR3 bases: TGTGCCAGCAGCTTACCTATTTACACCGGGGAGCTGTTTTTT. Encoded protein: CASSLPIYTGELFF.